A selection of T cell receptor beta chains follows, all from one sample in a study of OX40 agonist ivuxolimab in advanced cancers. Clones were read by immunoSEQ multiplex PCR, and TCRdb kept only the in-frame ones, dropping some. Altogether roughly 82,000 clones are present, roughly 80% being singletons, with the ten largest covering around 0.84%. The sequenced sample was CD4+ or CD8+ T cells sorted from blood, obtained in a trial of the OX40 agonist ivuxolimab. Receptors originate from an adult with an advanced solid tumor such as melanoma, head and neck, liver or kidney cancer. The CDR3 runs from the conserved cysteine through the conserved F or W. The order of the fields is J gene, V gene, clone size, D gene, CDR3 DNA, CDR3 protein. The D gene is left open where the match is weak. Clone size appears in some rows only: once, few, many, or a class for an expanded clone.

TRBJ1-3,TRBV7-9,NA,NA,TGTGCCAGCAGCTACTTGATGGGGCAGGGAGAAAACACCATATATTTT,CASSYLMGQGENTIYF
TRBJ1-3,TRBV7-2,NA,NA,TGTGCCAGCAGCTGGAAATGGGGGGGTGACTCTGGAAACACCATATATTTT,CASSWKWGGDSGNTIYF
TRBJ2-7,TRBV18,NA,NA,TGTGCCAGCTCACCACCCTCTTTGGGCTACGAGCAGTACTTC,CASSPPSLGYEQYF
TRBJ2-5,TRBV4-3,once,NA,TGCGCCAGCAGCCCTGGTCAGGAGACCCAAGAGACCCAGTACTTC,CASSPGQETQETQYF
TRBJ2-7,TRBV5-6,NA,NA,TGTGCCAGCAGCTATTGGGCGGGCGAGCAGTACTTC,CASSYWAGEQYF
TRBJ1-1,TRBV5-4,few,NA,TGTGCCAGCAGCCTCCGGGGGGTGAACACTGAAGCTTTCTTT,CASSLRGVNTEAFF
TRBJ2-3,TRBV6-5,NA,NA,TGTGCCAGCGGCCTCGGGCATTCAGATACGCAGTATTTT,CASGLGHSDTQYF
TRBJ2-7,TRBV18,once,NA,TGTGCCAGCTCAAGGGACAACTCCTACGAGCAGTACTTC,CASSRDNSYEQYF
TRBJ2-7,TRBV5-1,NA,NA,TGCGCCAGCAGCCCAGGGGTCGACAACGAGCAGTACTTC,CASSPGVDNEQYF
TRBJ2-3,TRBV2,NA,TRBD2,TGTGCCAGCAGGAGCGGGGGGCGCGACACAGATACGCAGTATTTT,CASRSGGRDTDTQYF
TRBJ2-3,TRBV7-9,few,TRBD1,TGTGCCAGCAGCATACAGGGGGCTAGGGCAGATACGCAGTATTTT,CASSIQGARADTQYF
TRBJ1-3,TRBV6-6,once,NA,TGTGCCAGCAGTCCATCGGGAGGCTCTGGAAACACCATATATTTT,CASSPSGGSGNTIYF
TRBJ1-5,TRBV29-1,NA,NA,TGCAGCGTTCAGATACAGGACAATCAGCCCCAGCATTTT,CSVQIQDNQPQHF
TRBJ2-5,TRBV6-6,NA,NA,TGTTCCCACGGAACTAAAGAGACCCAGTACTTC,CSHGTKETQYF
TRBJ1-1,TRBV18,NA,NA,TGTGCCAGCTCTCCCCGGTCTTTGAACACTGAAGCTTTCTTT,CASSPRSLNTEAFF
TRBJ2-3,TRBV5-1,NA,NA,TGCGCCAGCAACCAAGGTCTGGGGGGAAGCACAGATACGCAGTATTTT,CASNQGLGGSTDTQYF
TRBJ2-7,TRBV5-1,NA,TRBD1,TGCGCCAGCAGCTACCGGGACAGCGCCTACGAGCAGTACTTC,CASSYRDSAYEQYF
TRBJ1-2,TRBV5-4,NA,TRBD1,TGTGCCAGCAGCTCGGAGACAGGGGGCTATGGCTACACCTTC,CASSSETGGYGYTF
TRBJ1-1,TRBV5-1,NA,TRBD1,TGCGCCAGCAGCTCTCCAGGACAGGGCGCGGCTTTCTTT,CASSSPGQGAAFF
TRBJ2-1,TRBV6-5,NA,TRBD2,TGTGCCAGCAGATTCGACGGGGGGGCCGGTGAGCAGTTCTTC,CASRFDGGAGEQFF
TRBJ2-5,TRBV7-7,once,NA,TGTGCTAGCAGCTTGACACCGCAAGAGACCCAGTACTTC,CASSLTPQETQYF
TRBJ2-2,TRBV6-1,once,NA,TGTGCCAGCAGTGGTCGGGTTCCAGGGAGATTAGTCTCCGGGGAGCTGTTTTTT,CASSGRVPGRLVSGELFF
TRBJ2-1,TRBV18,NA,TRBD2,TGTGCCAGCTCACCACGGACTAGCGGGGGCAATGAGCAGTTCTTC,CASSPRTSGGNEQFF
TRBJ2-7,TRBV5-6,few,TRBD1,TGTGCCAGCAGCGCAAGGGACAGGGGAATCTACGAGCAGTACTTC,CASSARDRGIYEQYF
TRBJ1-2,TRBV6-5,NA,TRBD1,TGTGCCAGCAGTTTGGAGGCAGGGGGCGCGTCTGGTGGCTACACCTTC,CASSLEAGGASGGYTF
TRBJ2-1,TRBV27,NA,TRBD2,TGTGCCAGCAGGAGAGCGGGGGATGAGCAGTTCTTC,CASRRAGDEQFF
TRBJ2-3,TRBV7-2,NA,NA,TGTGCCAGCCGACCGGGCGGAGAGGGATATACGCAGTATTTT,CASRPGGEGYTQYF
TRBJ1-2,TRBV6-5,NA,NA,TGTGCCGTGGGAGAAACTAACTATGGCTACACCTTC,CAVGETNYGYTF
TRBJ1-1,TRBV30,NA,NA,TGTGCCTGGAATACGGGGCCAACGGCTGAAGCTTTCTTT,CAWNTGPTAEAFF
TRBJ1-5,TRBV7-7,NA,NA,TGTGCCAGCAGCTTAGTCAGGCTAACGGAGGGCAATCAGCCCCAGCATTTT,CASSLVRLTEGNQPQHF
TRBJ1-1,TRBV30,NA,NA,TGTGCCTGGAGTCCCGCGGCAGCCGAGTTCGGTGAAGCTTTCTTT,CAWSPAAAEFGEAFF
TRBJ1-3,TRBV6-5,NA,NA,TGTGCCAGCAGTTACCGAGACTCTGGAAACACCATATATTTT,CASSYRDSGNTIYF
TRBJ2-3,TRBV7-2,NA,NA,TGTGCCAGCAGCCCCCAGAGCGGGTTCACAGATACGCAGTATTTT,CASSPQSGFTDTQYF
TRBJ2-1,TRBV19,NA,TRBD2,TGTGCCAGTAGTCTGGGACTAGCCGGGGTAGTATCTGAGCAGTTCTTC,CASSLGLAGVVSEQFF
TRBJ1-2,TRBV18,NA,TRBD1,TGTGCCAGCTCACCCCAGGGGGCGCAGGATGGCTACACCTTC,CASSPQGAQDGYTF
TRBJ2-7,TRBV5-1,NA,TRBD1,TGCGCCAGCAGCCCCCGGGACAGCTCCTACGAGCAGTACTTC,CASSPRDSSYEQYF
TRBJ2-1,TRBV4-1,NA,TRBD2,TGCGCCAGCAGCCAAGGGCTAGCGGCTAGCTCCTACAATGAGCAGTTCTTC,CASSQGLAASSYNEQFF
TRBJ2-3,TRBV29-1,NA,TRBD1,TGCAGCCTGAGACAGGGTTTAACAGATACGCAGTATTTT,CSLRQGLTDTQYF
TRBJ1-5,TRBV10-1,NA,TRBD1,TGCGCCAGCATTTGGGGGCTTCGGGACAGGGCTCCTCAGCCCCAGCATTTT,CASIWGLRDRAPQPQHF
TRBJ1-6,TRBV6-5,NA,NA,TGTGCCAGCAGTTACTCGACGGTCGGCTATAATTCACCCCTCCACTTT,CASSYSTVGYNSPLHF
TRBJ1-2,TRBV5-1,NA,NA,TGCGCCAGCAGCGAAGACGGGGAGTATGGCTACACCTTC,CASSEDGEYGYTF
TRBJ2-7,TRBV6-1,NA,NA,TGTGCCAGCAGTGAACCGAGACCCTACTACGAGCAGTACTTC,CASSEPRPYYEQYF
TRBJ1-1,TRBV10-3,NA,TRBD1,TGTGCCGCCCAGGGGGCGCAGGACACTGAAGCTTTCTTT,CAAQGAQDTEAFF
TRBJ2-5,TRBV7-8,NA,NA,TGTGCCAGCAGCAGGTTAGCACAGACCCAGTACTTC,CASSRLAQTQYF
TRBJ1-1,TRBV6-1,NA,NA,TGTGCCAGCAGTGAATGGGGGGACACTGAAGCTTTCTTT,CASSEWGDTEAFF
TRBJ2-7,TRBV5-1,NA,NA,TGCGCCAGCAGCTTGGGCGGACTCGACTCCTACGAGCAGTACTTC,CASSLGGLDSYEQYF
TRBJ2-7,TRBV10-3,NA,NA,TGTGCCATCAGTGACCTGAGACAGGCCTTCTACGAGCAGTACTTC,CAISDLRQAFYEQYF
TRBJ2-7,TRBV6-6,NA,NA,TGTGCCAGCACCTGGGTGGGGGGCAACGAGCAGTACTTC,CASTWVGGNEQYF
TRBJ2-1,TRBV10-2,NA,TRBD1,TGCGCCAGCTCGCTCAGGGGGCAGGGTGAGCAGTTCTTC,CASSLRGQGEQFF
TRBJ2-3,TRBV19,NA,TRBD2,TGTGCCAGTAGCCAAGGACTAGCGGGGATTCTAGATACGCAGTATTTT,CASSQGLAGILDTQYF
TRBJ2-3,TRBV4-3,few,TRBD2,TGCGCCAGCAGCCAAAACCTCCCTAGCGGAGGGACAGATACGCAGTATTTT,CASSQNLPSGGTDTQYF
TRBJ1-4,TRBV6-1,NA,NA,TGTGCCAGCAGCGACCCTCCCCAGGACGAAAAACTGTTTTTT,CASSDPPQDEKLFF
TRBJ1-4,TRBV19,NA,TRBD1,TGTGCCAGTAGTCCATTACGACAGGGGGCGGTTGAAAAACTGTTTTTT,CASSPLRQGAVEKLFF
TRBJ2-7,TRBV5-4,NA,TRBD1,TGTGCCAGCAGCTTTGACAGGGGCTCCTACGAGCAGTACTTC,CASSFDRGSYEQYF
TRBJ2-7,TRBV29-1,NA,NA,TGCAGCGTAGGACAGCCGAACTCCTACGAGCAGTACTTC,CSVGQPNSYEQYF